The 25 T cell receptor beta chains given below trace back to one sample, sequenced in a study of blood T cell repertoires in COVID-19. Clones were sequenced by immunoSEQ multiplex PCR, and TCRdb holds only the in-frame ones, with some missing. The sample consists of approximately 200,000 clones, roughly nine tenths of them appearing once. Sample: PBMCs or T cells enriched from blood (not recorded which). Receptors originate from a woman aged 25 to 39 who had recovered from COVID-19.

The CDR3 DNA reads as TGTGCCAGCAGTGAGACCACACTCAGGGAGACCCAGTACTTC. Translated: CASSETTLRETQYF. The V and J genes are TRBV2 and TRBJ2-5; D is uncertain. This CDR3 comprises 14 residues. CDR1 is SNHLY, CDR2 FYNNEI, per germline. The ends were cut back, 3 bases at V and 5 bases at J, with 13 bases in the middle. The whole variable domain, remainder taken from reference TRBV2 and TRBJ2-5, is EPEVTQTPSHQVTQMGQEVILRCVPISNHLYFYWYRQILGQKVEFLVSFYNNEISEKSEIFDDQFSVERPDGSNFTLKIRSTKLEDSAMYFCASSETTLRETQYFGPGTRLLVL.

The chain links TRBV5-1 to TRBJ1-4, with 12 bases matching TRBD1. The CDR3 totals 15 residues. The V gene end was trimmed by 4 bases and the J gene end by 8 bases; junction bases not matched to a gene: 6. The germline CDR1 and CDR2 sequences are SGHRS and YFSETQ. The CDR3, as DNA: TGCGCCAGCAGCGGCGGGACAGGGGGCACCGAAAAACTGTTTTTT. It is translated as CASSGGTGGTEKLFF.

The rearrangement uses TRBV30 and TRBJ1-5; 7 nucleotides align to TRBD1. The CDR3 is made up of 17 amino acids. Trimming cost V 7 bases and J 2 bases; bases outside gene matches: 17. CDR1 GTSNPN and CDR2 SVGIG come from the germline V gene (reference sequence). The CDR3 sequence: CASGGGQWYCGNQPQHF. CDR3 in DNA: TGTGCCTCCGGAGGGGGACAGTGGTATTGTGGCAATCAGCCCCAGCATTTT.

The chain carries TRBV11-3 and TRBJ2-7; TRBD1 matches 9 bases. Trimming at V came to 1 base and at J to 2 bases, leaving 3 bases not matched to a gene. Germline CDR1 is SGHNT and CDR2 is YENEEA. This CDR3 contains 15 residues. CDR3 residues: CASSLGDRATYEQYF. DNA for the CDR3: TGTGCCAGCAGCTTAGGGGACAGGGCGACCTACGAGCAGTACTTC. Supplemented by reference TRBV11-3 and TRBJ2-7, the full variable domain reads EAGVVQSPRYKIIEKKQPVAFWCNPISGHNTLYWYLQNLGQGPELLIRYENEEAVDDSQLPKDRFSAERLKGVDSTLKIQPAELGDSAVYLCASSLGDRATYEQYFGPGTRLTVT.

The count of this clone is one. The chain couples TRBV5-6 to TRBJ2-2; 9 bases map to TRBD1. V gave up 5 bases and J gave up 5 bases; unmatched junction bases: 4. This CDR3 spans 14 amino acids. The germline CDR1 and CDR2 sequences are SGHDT and YYEEEE. The CDR3 DNA reads as TGTGCCAGCAGAACCGGGACAGGGACCGGGGAGCTGTTTTTT. It yields the protein CASRTGTGTGELFF.

The chain employs TRBV29-1 and TRBJ2-1; 7 nucleotides align to TRBD2. This CDR3 is built from 15 residues. Germline V CDR1 and CDR2: SQVTM, ANQGSEA. Germline trimming cut 3 bases from V and 0 bases from J; bases unmatched to any gene: 5. The CDR3 nucleotides are TGCAGCGTTGACCCCGGGACTAACTCCTACAATGAGCAGTTCTTC. Amino acids: CSVDPGTNSYNEQFF.

This clone showed up just once. The rearrangement links TRBV7-8 to TRBJ2-3; 11 nucleotides line up with TRBD2. The V and J ends lost 5 bases and 3 bases, in that order; junction bases with no gene match: 1. Germline V CDR1 and CDR2: SGHVS, FQNEAQ. CDR3 length: 14 residues. Here the CDR3 reads CASSRLAGTDTQYF. The CDR3 DNA reads as TGTGCCAGCAGCAGACTAGCGGGGACAGATACGCAGTATTTT.

V and J are TRBV7-6 and TRBJ2-1, with TRBD2 identical over 14 bases. Germline assignment: CDR1 SGHVS and CDR2 FNYEAQ. CDR3 length: 16 residues. Trimming cost V 6 bases and J 9 bases; bases outside gene matches: 10. This chain's CDR3 is CASSTTTSGRAGEQFF. The CDR3 DNA follows: TGTGCCAGCAGTACCACGACTAGCGGGAGGGCCGGTGAGCAGTTCTTC.

This sequence joins TRBV19 and TRBJ2-1; D perhaps matches TRBD2 (5 bases). Germline V gene sequence: CDR1 LNHDA, CDR2 SQIVND (reference sequence). The CDR3 is 16 amino acids. V lost 7 bases, J lost 0 bases, and 16 bases lay in between. CDR3 amino acids: CASKNEGPSSYNEQFF. DNA of the CDR3: TGTGCCAGTAAAAATGAGGGCCCTAGCTCCTACAATGAGCAGTTCTTC.

This sequence joins TRBV2 and TRBJ1-1; D might be TRBD1 (6 bases). Between the trimmed V and J ends, which lost 7 bases and 3 bases, there was a span of 12 bases. The CDR3 totals 13 residues. Germline CDR1 SNHLY, CDR2 FYNNEI. For the CDR3, the DNA is TGTGCCAGCACTAGACAGGTGGACACTGAAGCTTTCTTT. Protein sequence: CASTRQVDTEAFF.

This rearrangement joins TRBV5-1 to TRBJ2-7; D gene unclear. CDR1 and CDR2 from the germline V gene are SGHRS and YFSETQ. The germline V and J ends were trimmed by 4 bases and 5 bases, with 16 bases remaining between them. This CDR3 is 14 amino acids long. The CDR3 sequence: CASSPEVGFDEQYF. The CDR3 DNA reads TGCGCCAGCAGCCCCGAGGTCGGGTTCGACGAGCAGTACTTC.

This chain uses TRBV19 with TRBJ2-3, with 14 bases identical to TRBD2. There are 18 residues in the CDR3. Per germline, CDR1 LNHDA and CDR2 SQIVND (reference sequence). J gave up 5 bases and V 6 bases, and 13 bases lay outside the gene matches. CDR3 nucleotide sequence: TGTGCCAGTAGAAGACTAGCGGGGGGGCTCGGAGCAGGAGATACGCAGTATTTT. This codes for CASRRLAGGLGAGDTQYF.

This chain connects TRBV5-1 to TRBJ2-2; possibly TRBD2 for D (5 bases). Trimming shortened V by 5 bases and J by 6 bases, and 11 bases separated the two germline ends. There are 13 residues in the CDR3. CDR1 and CDR2 (germline): SGHRS, YFSETQ. The CDR3 DNA sequence: TGCGCCAGCAGTAAAAGGACTGCCGGGGAGCTGTTTTTT. Its translation: CASSKRTAGELFF.

The chain joins TRBV9 to TRBJ1-1; D may be TRBD1 (6 bases). The CDR3 covers 14 residues. V lost 6 bases, J lost 6 bases, and 18 bases lay in between. Germline V gene data show CDR1 as SGDLS and CDR2 as YYNGEE. In DNA, the CDR3 is TGTGCCAGCACCCTGGACAGCCAAAGCCCTGAAGCTTTCTTT. This gives the protein CASTLDSQSPEAFF. The whole variable domain, remainder taken from reference TRBV9 and TRBJ1-1, is DSGVTQTPKHLITATGQRVTLRCSPRSGDLSVYWYQQSLDQGLQFLIQYYNGEERAKGNILERFSAQQFPDLHSELNLSSLELGDSALYFCASTLDSQSPEAFFGQGTRLTVV.

The J gene is TRBJ2-7, the V gene TRBV2; the D gene is possibly TRBD2 (6 bases). The CDR3 runs 15 residues. From germline, CDR1 is SNHLY and CDR2 FYNNEI. Trimming cost V 6 bases and J 0 bases, with 15 bases left between them. The CDR3 bases are TGTGCCAGCAGCGTCTACGGGACTGACTCCTACGAGCAGTACTTC. This codes for CASSVYGTDSYEQYF.

The chain combines TRBV29-1 with TRBJ1-4; 8 bases fit TRBD1. This CDR3 is built from 11 residues. Germline V gene sequence: CDR1 SQVTM, CDR2 ANQGSEA. Trimming removed 8 bases from V and 8 bases from J; junction bases left unmatched: 4. The CDR3 bases are TGCAGCTCCCGGACAGGGGAAAAACTGTTTTTT. Translating gives CSSRTGEKLFF.

The V gene is TRBV24-1, the J gene TRBJ2-1; D might be TRBD1 (7 bases). V shed 7 bases and J shed 1 base, with 16 bases lying between them. The CDR3 totals 16 residues. The germline V gene encodes CDR1 KGHDR and CDR2 SFDVKD. The CDR3 is CATRAGTAQSYNEQFF. The CDR3 DNA reads TGTGCCACCAGGGCGGGGACAGCTCAATCCTACAATGAGCAGTTCTTC.

This rearrangement joins TRBV7-6 to TRBJ2-7, with D tentatively TRBD1 (5 bases). V lost 1 base, J lost 5 bases, and 12 bases lay in between. The CDR3 runs 14 residues. Germline assignment: CDR1 SGHVS and CDR2 FNYEAQ. The CDR3 loop reads CASSLEPGINEQYF. CDR3 nucleotide sequence: TGTGCCAGCAGCTTAGAACCAGGGATCAACGAGCAGTACTTC.

V and J are TRBV7-2 and TRBJ1-2; D uncertain. The ends were cut back, 1 base at V and 2 bases at J, with 14 bases in the middle. This CDR3 has 16 amino acids. Per germline, CDR1 SGHTA and CDR2 FQGNSA. CDR3 region: CASSLGLYSENYGYTF. In nucleotides, the CDR3 is TGTGCCAGCAGCTTAGGATTGTATTCGGAGAACTATGGCTACACCTTC.

The chain uses TRBV6-6 and TRBJ2-1, with TRBD2 matching 8 bases. Germline trimming cut 5 bases from V and 0 bases from J; bases unmatched to any gene: 12. Germline V CDR1 and CDR2: MNHNY, SVGAGI (reference sequence). The CDR3 is 18 amino acids. The chain's CDR3 is CASSRFSTSAYSYNEQFF. In DNA form, the CDR3 reads TGTGCCAGCAGTCGATTCTCGACTAGCGCCTACTCCTACAATGAGCAGTTCTTC.

This chain uses TRBV7-3 with TRBJ2-1, with unresolved D. The CDR3 has 13 amino acids. V dropped 5 bases and J dropped 4 bases, with 9 bases sitting between them. From germline, CDR1 is SGHTA and CDR2 FQGTGA. This chain's CDR3 is CASSLYLYNEQFF. The CDR3 DNA is TGTGCCAGCAGCCTCTACCTTTACAATGAGCAGTTCTTC.

This chain connects TRBV19 to TRBJ2-3, with unresolved D. CDR1 is LNHDA and CDR2 is SQIVND in the germline V gene (reference sequence). V lost 6 bases, J lost 8 bases, and 24 bases lay in between. The CDR3 is 16 amino acids. The CDR3 protein is CASSPTSRRHGSTQYF. CDR3 nucleotide sequence: TGTGCCAGTAGCCCGACCAGCAGACGACATGGGTCTACGCAGTATTTT.

V and J are TRBV21-1 and TRBJ1-1; the table's D gene call, TRBD1, was not cross checked with the DNA. TRBV21-1 is an annotated pseudogene. The CDR3 runs to 17 residues. The CDR3 DNA sequence: TGTGCCAGCAGCACTAGGACAATTAGCCTCATGAATACTGAAGCTTTCTTT. Its protein product is CASSTRTISLMNTEAFF.

This chain connects TRBV5-5 to TRBJ1-1; no firm D call. Germline assignment: CDR1 SGHKS and CDR2 YYEKEE (reference sequence). The CDR3 runs 15 residues. V lost 4 bases and J 1 base, leaving 14 bases between the germline ends. This chain's CDR3 is CASSIVGSGNTEAFF. CDR3 coding DNA: TGTGCCAGCAGCATAGTAGGCTCAGGGAACACTGAAGCTTTCTTT.

There are a few counts of this clone. This sequence joins TRBV7-3 and TRBJ2-5; 8 nucleotides align to TRBD2. Germline CDR1 SGHTA, CDR2 FQGTGA. CDR3 length: 16 residues. V gave up 0 bases and J gave up 3 bases; unmatched junction bases: 6. DNA for the CDR3: TGTGCCAGCAGCTTAACGTTAACTAGCGGAGAAGAGACCCAGTACTTC. Translating gives CASSLTLTSGEETQYF.